The text below deals with one T cell receptor (beta chain). The antigen remains undetermined. The source of the sample is a study of cytomegalovirus exposure and HLA in healthy donors. PCR involved 60 Vbeta and 13 Jbeta primers. The data were produced by immunoSEQ multiplex PCR, yet TCRdb's version contains in-frame clones alone and is incomplete. The sample lists about 150,000 clones; roughly 80% were seen once. Study-wide points: More clonal expansion characterized HLA-associated TCR beta chains than equally common others in a later analysis. It was approximately 150 TCR beta chains that were listed as cytomegalovirus-associated.

The germline gives CDR1 ENHRY, CDR2 SYGVKD. Trimming took 9 bases from V and 7 from J; bases not matched to a gene: 13. This CDR3 is built from 15 residues. Sequencing used PBMCs. The chain links TRBV10-3 to TRBJ2-1, with 9 bases lining up with TRBD2. This clonotype was sampled from a woman aged 40 to 50 in good health and CMV-seronegative. The CDR3 nucleotides are TGTGCCATTCAGTGGAAAGCGGGAGGTCAAAATGAGCAGTTCTTC. Translating it yields CAIQWKAGGQNEQFF.